These 28 T cell receptor beta chains came from one sample sequenced in a study of blood T cell repertoires in COVID-19. The assay was immunoSEQ multiplex PCR, and TCRdb's table has in-frame clones only and misses some. The table has a few hundred thousand clones, roughly 91% seen once; the top ten hold less than 1.5%. The sample comprised PBMCs or T cells enriched from blood (not recorded which). These receptors were collected from a woman between 18 and 30 years old who had recovered from COVID-19.

This chain connects TRBV10-3 to TRBJ1-6, with D unclear. The germline V and J ends were trimmed by 6 bases and 5 bases, with 8 bases remaining between them. This CDR3 has 13 amino acids. Looked up from germline, CDR1 is ENHRY and CDR2 is SYGVKD. This CDR3 is CAIRVRNNSPLHF. The CDR3 DNA sequence: TGTGCCATCAGGGTTAGAAATAATTCACCCCTCCACTTT.

The chain recombines TRBV9 with TRBJ2-2; 9 bases agree with TRBD1. The CDR3 runs to 16 residues. The ends lost 4 bases at V and 0 bases at J; junction bases unmatched: 4. The V gene's germline CDR1 is SGDLS and CDR2 YYNGEE. The CDR3 DNA sequence: TGTGCCAGCAGCATCCGACAGGGGGCGAACACCGGGGAGCTGTTTTTT. Protein product: CASSIRQGANTGELFF.

The rearrangement uses TRBV7-9 and TRBJ1-6, with a tentative D call TRBD1 (5 bases). CDR1 SEHNR and CDR2 FQNEAQ come from the germline V gene (reference sequence). The CDR3 extends over 16 amino acids. Trimming removed 2 bases from V and 8 bases from J, with 16 bases in between. CDR3 amino acids: CASSLHFRGSDSPLHF. Here the CDR3 DNA reads TGTGCCAGCAGCTTACATTTTCGGGGGTCCGATTCACCCCTCCACTTT.

V and J are TRBV7-3 and TRBJ1-6; no reliable D call. The V end was cut by 1 base, the J end by 7 bases, with 5 bases between. Germline CDR1 SGHTA, CDR2 FQGTGA. This CDR3 is built from 13 residues. The CDR3 here is CASSLRGNSPLHF. Written as DNA, the CDR3 is TGTGCCAGCAGCTTAAGAGGGAATTCACCCCTCCACTTT. Drawing the rest from reference TRBV7-3 and TRBJ1-6, the complete variable domain is GAGVSQTPSNKVTEKGKYVELRCDPISGHTALYWYRQSLGQGPEFLIYFQGTGAADDSGLPNDRFFAVRPEGSVSTLKIQRTERGDSAVYLCASSLRGNSPLHFGNGTRLTVT.

This rearrangement joins TRBV19 to TRBJ1-5, with 8 positions matching TRBD1. This CDR3 has 15 amino acids. CDR1 LNHDA and CDR2 SQIVND come from the germline V gene (reference sequence). The V segment lost 4 bases and the J segment 11 bases; nucleotides outside the gene matches: 13. CDR3 sequence: CASSSTGGVQAAQHF. CDR3 sequence (DNA): TGTGCCAGTAGTAGTACAGGGGGGGTCCAGGCGGCCCAGCATTTT.

The genes are TRBV11-1 and TRBJ2-7, with 9 bases identical to TRBD1. CDR3 length: 15 amino acids. CDR1 SGHAT and CDR2 FQDESV come from the germline V gene (reference sequence). V was clipped by 5 bases and J by 2 bases; unmatched bases: 7. CDR3: CASSPGTGPAYEQYF. CDR3 DNA sequence: TGTGCCAGCAGCCCCGGGACAGGGCCAGCCTACGAGCAGTACTTC.

V gene TRBV9 combines with J gene TRBJ1-1, with D perhaps TRBD1 (6 bases). Trimming shortened V by 4 bases and J by 1 base, and 17 bases separated the two germline ends. The CDR3 totals 16 residues. Germline V gene data show CDR1 as SGDLS and CDR2 as YYNGEE. Written as DNA, the CDR3 is TGTGCCAGCAGCAAAATTTCCGGGACACAGAACACTGAAGCTTTCTTT. Amino acids: CASSKISGTQNTEAFF.

There are a few counts of this clone. The genes are TRBV18 and TRBJ1-1, with 7 positions matching TRBD1. This CDR3 region has 13 residues. Germline V lookup: CDR1 KGHSH, CDR2 LQKENI. The junction had 2 bases not matched to a gene; V was cut back by 1 base and J by 6 bases. CDR3 sequence (DNA): TGTGCCAGCTCACCACAGGGGGCGGCTGAAGCTTTCTTT. It yields the protein CASSPQGAAEAFF.

The chain uses TRBV18 and TRBJ1-1; 7 bases fit TRBD1. Per the germline V gene, CDR1 is KGHSH and CDR2 is LQKENI. The CDR3 extends over 12 amino acids. Trimming took 3 bases from V and 10 from J; bases not matched to a gene: 5. The CDR3 region is CASSPDRVGAFF. The DNA for the CDR3 is TGTGCCAGCTCACCTGACAGGGTCGGAGCTTTCTTT.

The chain is built from TRBV27 and TRBJ2-7, with TRBD1 identical over 9 bases. V dropped 3 bases and J dropped 7; count of bases not matched to a gene: 4. CDR1 is MNHEY and CDR2 is SMNVEV in the germline V gene (reference sequence). The CDR3 extends over 13 amino acids. In DNA, the CDR3 is TGTGCCAGCAGTTTGGGACAGGGTAGTGAGCAGTACTTC. It encodes CASSLGQGSEQYF.

V is TRBV14 and J is TRBJ2-5; 10 nucleotides line up with TRBD1. CDR1 and CDR2 from the germline V gene are SGHDN and FVKESK. This CDR3 is built from 15 residues. The trim removed 4 bases at V and 3 bases at J, leaving 5 bases unmatched. The CDR3 region has the DNA TGTGCCAGCAGCCCGCGACAGGGGGCGAAAGAGACCCAGTACTTC. It codes for CASSPRQGAKETQYF.

This chain connects TRBV13 to TRBJ1-6, with TRBD1 matching 9 bases. Trimming cost V 5 bases and J 9 bases; bases outside gene matches: 8. CDR3 length: 15 residues. Germline values: CDR1 PRHDT, CDR2 FYEKMQ (reference sequence). CDR3 protein: CASSSPQGAASPLHF. The DNA for the CDR3 is TGTGCCAGCAGCAGCCCACAGGGGGCCGCTTCACCCCTCCACTTT.

The chain is built from TRBV10-3 and TRBJ1-1; D might be TRBD1 (5 bases). The V end lost 8 bases, the J end lost 0 bases, and 10 bases lay between the germline ends. The CDR3 loop spans 13 amino acids. Germline values: CDR1 ENHRY, CDR2 SYGVKD. DNA for the CDR3: TGTGCCATCGGGGGGGGAATGAACACTGAAGCTTTCTTT. Amino acids: CAIGGGMNTEAFF.

This chain joins TRBV4-1 and TRBJ2-5, with 9 bases fitting TRBD1. The CDR3 has 15 amino acids. With 3 bases clipped from V and 5 bases from J, the junction kept 7 bases outside the gene matches. Germline-derived CDR1 and CDR2 are MGHRA and YSYEKL. CDR3 protein: CASSHTDRGIETQYF. CDR3 nucleotide sequence: TGCGCCAGCAGCCACACTGACAGGGGGATTGAGACCCAGTACTTC.

The chain links TRBV21-1 to TRBJ1-2. TRBV21-1 is described as a pseudogene. This CDR3 is built from 14 residues. As DNA, the CDR3 is TGTGCCAGCAGCAGATCCCCCCTCGGAGGGAGCTACACCTTC. It specifies CASSRSPLGGSYTF.

This chain uses TRBV4-1 with TRBJ1-4; 8 nucleotides match TRBD1. The germline V gene encodes CDR1 MGHRA and CDR2 YSYEKL. The junction had 9 bases not matched to a gene; V was cut back by 2 bases and J by 10 bases. This CDR3 spans 15 amino acids. CDR3 sequence reads: CASSQSGQGLRKLFF. The CDR3 DNA reads TGCGCCAGCAGCCAATCCGGACAGGGTTTAAGAAAACTGTTTTTT.

This chain connects TRBV5-1 to TRBJ1-4; 9 nucleotides agree with TRBD1. Trimming at V came to 3 bases and at J to 3 bases, leaving 6 bases not matched to a gene. CDR1 is SGHRS, CDR2 YFSETQ, per germline. The CDR3 is 16 residues long. The CDR3 coding sequence is TGCGCCAGCAGCTACGGACAGGGGTTATCTAATGAAAAACTGTTTTTT. This gives the protein CASSYGQGLSNEKLFF. The full variable domain, its missing parts supplied by reference TRBV5-1 and TRBJ1-4, is KAGVTQTPRYLIKTRGQQVTLSCSPISGHRSVSWYQQTPGQGLQFLFEYFSETQRNKGNFPGRFSGRQFSNSRSEMNVSTLELGDSALYLCASSYGQGLSNEKLFFGSGTQLSVL.

V usage is TRBV12-3 or TRBV12-4 and J usage is TRBJ2-7; D uncertain. CDR3 size: 12 residues. Deletions cut 6 bases from V and 2 bases from J, with 8 bases between. The CDR3 protein is CASRYEAYEQYF. CDR3 nucleotide sequence: TGTGCCAGCAGGTATGAGGCCTACGAGCAGTACTTC.

V gene TRBV5-6 combines with J gene TRBJ1-1; D is unclear. Trimming removed 2 bases at V and 6 bases at J, with 8 bases between. The CDR3 covers 12 residues. Per the germline V gene, CDR1 is SGHDT and CDR2 is YYEEEE. CDR3 bases: TGTGCCAGCAGCTTATCAAGCCCTGAAGCTTTCTTT. Protein product: CASSLSSPEAFF.

The V gene is TRBV7-2, the J gene TRBJ2-5, with 8 bases fitting TRBD2. Germline-derived CDR1 and CDR2 are SGHTA and FQGNSA. V trimming: 2 bases; J trimming: 5 bases; junction bases outside the gene matches: 4. The CDR3 runs to 14 residues. This chain's CDR3 is CASSLRGGRETQYF. As DNA, the CDR3 is TGTGCCAGCAGCTTACGGGGGGGCCGGGAGACCCAGTACTTC.

This chain links TRBV9 with TRBJ2-5, with 8 bases fitting TRBD2. V was clipped by 4 bases and J by 3 bases; unmatched bases: 5. The CDR3 totals 14 residues. Germline values: CDR1 SGDLS, CDR2 YYNGEE. CDR3 sequence (DNA): TGTGCCAGCAGCCTTGGTAGCGGGGAAGAGACCCAGTACTTC. This codes for CASSLGSGEETQYF. The full variable domain, in which reference TRBV9 and TRBJ2-5 provide the parts outside the CDR3, is DSGVTQTPKHLITATGQRVTLRCSPRSGDLSVYWYQQSLDQGLQFLIQYYNGEERAKGNILERFSAQQFPDLHSELNLSSLELGDSALYFCASSLGSGEETQYFGPGTRLLVL.

This chain connects TRBV5-1 to TRBJ1-2; a possible D gene is TRBD1 (5 bases). Trimming left V 3 bases short and J 5 bases short, with 17 bases between. Germline CDR1 reads SGHRS; CDR2 reads YFSETQ. This CDR3 comprises 15 residues. The CDR3, as DNA: TGCGCCAGCAGCTCGGCCCCGGAGGGGAGATATGGCTACACCTTC. This gives the protein CASSSAPEGRYGYTF.

The V and J genes are TRBV5-1 and TRBJ2-7; 8 bases are a match to TRBD2. The germline V gene encodes CDR1 SGHRS and CDR2 YFSETQ. The CDR3 extends over 14 amino acids. J lost 7 bases, V lost 4 bases, and 10 bases had no gene match. The CDR3 protein is CASSNGLAGLEQYF. CDR3 sequence (DNA): TGCGCCAGCAGCAATGGACTAGCTGGGTTGGAGCAGTACTTC.

The V gene is TRBV3-1 (or the pseudogene TRBV3-2), the J gene TRBJ1-4, with D possibly TRBD1 on 5 matching bases. The germline V and J ends were trimmed by 1 base and 4 bases, with 16 bases remaining between them. The CDR3 runs to 17 residues. Germline values: CDR1 LGHDT, CDR2 YNNKEL (reference sequence). CDR3 coding DNA: TGTGCCAGCAGCCAAGGGAATGGCGGGGGAGGTAATGAAAAACTGTTTTTT. As protein: CASSQGNGGGGNEKLFF.

The genes are TRBV18 and TRBJ1-2; D is perhaps TRBD1 (6 bases). The germline V gene has CDR1 KGHSH and CDR2 LQKENI. The CDR3 sequence is 13 residues long. V was cut by 3 bases and J by 3 bases, with 8 bases left in between. The DNA of the CDR3 is TGTGCCAGCTCACCGGACAGTTACTATGGCTACACCTTC. Protein sequence: CASSPDSYYGYTF.

This CDR3 reads CASSESGNTGELFF. The CDR3 region has the DNA TGTGCCAGCAGTGAATCGGGGAACACCGGGGAGCTGTTTTTT. The rearrangement joins TRBV6-1 to TRBJ2-2; D is uncertain. Germline CDR1 reads MNHNS; CDR2 reads SASEGT. V lost 2 bases to trimming and J lost 1 base, with 5 bases between them. CDR3 length equals 14 residues.

J is TRBJ1-3 and V is TRBV18; D is unclear. The CDR3 length is 18 residues. Trimming took off 0 bases at V and 0 bases at J, with 15 bases between the two ends. The germline V gene encodes CDR1 KGHSH and CDR2 LQKENI. The CDR3 sequence: CASSPPEGRAVSGNTIYF. CDR3 DNA: TGTGCCAGCTCACCACCGGAGGGTCGCGCGGTCTCTGGAAACACCATATATTTT.

V and J are TRBV4-2 and TRBJ2-5; D may be TRBD2 (5 bases). This CDR3 spans 18 amino acids. The germline gives CDR1 LGHNA, CDR2 YNFKEQ. Deletions cut 0 bases from V and 5 bases from J, with 22 bases between. The CDR3 here is CASSQDVAGGRAHETQYF. The CDR3 nucleotides are TGTGCCAGCAGCCAAGATGTAGCTGGAGGACGGGCGCACGAGACCCAGTACTTC.